In its sample, the clone carrying this TCR delta chain ranks as medium-sized (0.01 to 0.1%). The ends were cut back, 0 bases at V and 1 base at J, with 8 bases in the middle. The germline V gene has CDR1 GEAIGNYY and CDR2 EKD. CDR3 length: 14 amino acids. TCRdb reanalysed the reads with CATT. This table has approximately 4,000 delta-chain clones, approximately 40% appearing once. The data were taken from a study of gamma-delta chains in newborns, infants, children. Study overall: Microbial exposure reportedly drives polyclonal innate γδ T cell expansion after birth.

This sequence was found in a child who was a newborn, infant or young child, either healthy, febrile or measles-vaccinated (not recorded which). The sequencing here drew on blood, taken at week 6. V usage is TRDV2 and J usage is TRDJ1; weak D call: TRDD3 (6 bases). In DNA form, the CDR3 reads TGTGCCTGTGACACCGGGGGGACCACCGATAAACTCATCTTT. Protein sequence: CACDTGGTTDKLIF.